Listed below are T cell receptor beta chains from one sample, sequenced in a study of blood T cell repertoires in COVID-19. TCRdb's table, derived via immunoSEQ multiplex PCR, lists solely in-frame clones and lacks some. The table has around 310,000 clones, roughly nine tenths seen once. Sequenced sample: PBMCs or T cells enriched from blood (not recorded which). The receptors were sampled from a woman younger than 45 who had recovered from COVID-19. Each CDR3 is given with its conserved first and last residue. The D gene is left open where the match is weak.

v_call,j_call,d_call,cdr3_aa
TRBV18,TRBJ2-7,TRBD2,CASSPEASGRARDEQYF
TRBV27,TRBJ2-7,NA,CASSLGAGVEYEQYF
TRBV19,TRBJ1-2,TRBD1,CASKGTGGNYGYTF
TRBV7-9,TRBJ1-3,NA,CASSGGGEGNTIYF
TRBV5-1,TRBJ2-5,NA,CASSLGAEETQYF
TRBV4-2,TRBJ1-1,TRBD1,CASSPTGTGDSEAFF
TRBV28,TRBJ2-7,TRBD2,CASSLRGHSTSGTYEQYF
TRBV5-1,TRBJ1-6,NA,CASSLGNSYNSPLHF
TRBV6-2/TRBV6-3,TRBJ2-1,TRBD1,CASSYGDRGRQFF
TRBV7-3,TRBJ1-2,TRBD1,CASSETGEEMSGYTF
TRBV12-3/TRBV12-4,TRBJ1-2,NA,CASSYRVNYGYTF
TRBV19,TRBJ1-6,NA,CASSPSNPGLPLHF
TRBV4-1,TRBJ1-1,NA,CASSPLQLQTEAFF
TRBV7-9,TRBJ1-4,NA,CASNRRGGEKLFF
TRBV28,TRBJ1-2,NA,CASSPHDSPYGYTF
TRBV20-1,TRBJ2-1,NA,CRLVGNNEQFF
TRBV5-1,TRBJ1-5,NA,CASSLAPGSSNQPQHF
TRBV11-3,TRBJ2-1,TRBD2,CASKLGGDYNEQFF
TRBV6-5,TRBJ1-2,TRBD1,CAAARDRDNYGYTF
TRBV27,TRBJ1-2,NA,CASSSSDSNYGYTF
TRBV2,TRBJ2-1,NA,CASRAGGSNEQFF
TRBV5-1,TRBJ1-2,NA,CASSLGVGQGGIYGYTF
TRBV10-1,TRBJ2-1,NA,CASSEFGEGQFF
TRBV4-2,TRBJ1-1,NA,CASSQGPLTENTEAFF
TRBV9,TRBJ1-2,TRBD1,CASSAGGDRVVRYTF
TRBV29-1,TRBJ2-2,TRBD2,CSVEFVRASGSDNTGELFF
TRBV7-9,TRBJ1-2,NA,CASSLGLEQGYTF